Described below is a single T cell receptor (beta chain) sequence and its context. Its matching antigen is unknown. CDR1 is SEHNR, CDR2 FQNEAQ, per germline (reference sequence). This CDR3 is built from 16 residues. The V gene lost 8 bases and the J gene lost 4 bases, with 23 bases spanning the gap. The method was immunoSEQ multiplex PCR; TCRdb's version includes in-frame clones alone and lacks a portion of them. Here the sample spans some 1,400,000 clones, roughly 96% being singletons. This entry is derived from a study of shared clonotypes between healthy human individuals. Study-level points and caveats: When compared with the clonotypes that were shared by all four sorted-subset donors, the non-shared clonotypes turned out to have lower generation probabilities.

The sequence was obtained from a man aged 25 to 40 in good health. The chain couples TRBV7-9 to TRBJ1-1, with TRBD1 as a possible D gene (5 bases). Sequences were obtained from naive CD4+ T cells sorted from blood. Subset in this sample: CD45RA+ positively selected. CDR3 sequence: CASSTTGGFGGTEAFF. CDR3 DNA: TGTGCCAGCTCCACTACGGGGGGTTTTGGCGGCACTGAAGCTTTCTTT.